What follows describes a single TCR beta chain. This sample was included in a study of blood T cell repertoires in COVID-19. Study as a whole: Some COVID-19 samples were acute and others convalescent; all came from the United States, Italy and Spain.

Germline V gene sequence: CDR1 SNHLY, CDR2 FYNNEI. The CDR3 contains 15 residues. The ends were cut back, 3 bases at V and 2 bases at J, with 11 bases in the middle. Profiled with immunoSEQ multiplex PCR; TCRdb holds only in-frame clones, not every one. The sample includes about 82,000 clones, 80% of them seen just once. The origin of this receptor is a woman aged 40 to 49 with active or convalescent COVID-19. The sample taken for sequencing was peripheral blood. The rearrangement links TRBV2 to TRBJ1-5; perhaps TRBD1 as D (5 bases). CDR3 residues: CASSDGQGGNQPQHF. DNA of the CDR3: TGTGCCAGCAGTGATGGGCAGGGCGGCAATCAGCCCCAGCATTTT. The full variable domain, in which reference TRBV2 and TRBJ1-5 provide the parts outside the CDR3, is EPEVTQTPSHQVTQMGQEVILRCVPISNHLYFYWYRQILGQKVEFLVSFYNNEISEKSEIFDDQFSVERPDGSNFTLKIRSTKLEDSAMYFCASSDGQGGNQPQHFGDGTRLSIL.